This is a list of T cell receptor beta chains from one sample in a study of graft-versus-host responses after intestinal transplantation. Their specific antigens are unknown. The data were produced by immunoSEQ multiplex PCR, yet TCRdb's version contains in-frame clones alone and is incomplete. Among 90,000 to 150,000 clones listed, 85% to 95% were seen once. Sequenced material: unstimulated CD4+ T cells sorted from spleen or lymph node cells, taken before intestinal transplant. These receptors were collected from a human donor who received an intestinal transplant. Both conserved end residues are part of each CDR3. The D gene is left open where the match is weak. Clone sizes are given selectively: once, few, many, or a class where the clone is expanded.

J gene	V gene	clone size	D gene	CDR3 protein	CDR3 DNA
TRBJ2-5	TRBV7-3	.	.	CASSLRAGRQETQYF	TGTGCCAGCAGCTTACGGGCGGGCAGACAAGAGACCCAGTACTTC
TRBJ1-2	TRBV18	.	.	CASSPTNLRQDYGYTF	TGTGCCAGCTCACCAACTAACTTAAGACAAGACTATGGCTACACCTTC
TRBJ2-3	TRBV27	.	.	CASSPPGTDTQYF	TGTGCCAGCAGTCCTCCGGGCACAGATACGCAGTATTTT
TRBJ1-2	TRBV27	once	TRBD1	CASSLQTGDVYGYTF	TGTGCCAGCAGTTTACAGACAGGGGATGTGTATGGCTACACCTTC
TRBJ2-1	TRBV10-3	.	TRBD2	CAIRKGTSGTYNEQFF	TGTGCCATCAGAAAAGGGACTAGCGGAACCTACAATGAGCAGTTCTTC
TRBJ2-7	TRBV28	.	TRBD2	CASSSSGRADHEQYF	TGTGCCAGCAGTTCTAGCGGGAGGGCAGATCACGAGCAGTACTTC
TRBJ2-3	TRBV19	.	.	CASSPSERNTQYF	TGTGCCAGTAGCCCCTCCGAACGGAATACGCAGTATTTT
TRBJ2-2	TRBV7-2	.	TRBD2	CASSPGSRGSSQGGELFF	TGTGCCAGCAGCCCCGGGAGTCGCGGGAGTAGTCAGGGCGGGGAGCTGTTTTTT
TRBJ2-7	TRBV10-3	.	TRBD1	CAISQQQGAYEQYF	TGTGCCATCAGTCAACAACAGGGGGCCTACGAGCAGTACTTC
TRBJ1-5	TRBV6-6	.	.	CASGSGVGQPQHF	TGTGCCAGCGGGTCGGGGGTGGGGCAGCCCCAGCATTTT
TRBJ2-1	TRBV6-5	.	TRBD1	CASDRTGSMNEQFF	TGTGCCAGCGACAGGACAGGGAGTATGAATGAGCAGTTCTTC
TRBJ2-5	TRBV25-1	.	.	CASSESGSSKETQYF	TGTGCCAGCAGTGAATCTGGCAGTAGCAAAGAGACCCAGTACTTC
TRBJ1-2	TRBV10-3	.	TRBD1	CAISEGQDYGYTF	TGTGCCATCAGTGAGGGACAGGACTATGGCTACACCTTC
TRBJ2-6	TRBV5-1	.	TRBD1	CASSSTRDRGVPGANVLTF	TGCGCCAGCAGCTCCACCCGGGACAGGGGGGTTCCTGGGGCCAACGTCCTGACTTTC
TRBJ1-5	TRBV15	.	.	CATSRGGQPSNQPQHF	TGTGCCACCAGCAGAGGTGGACAGCCGAGCAATCAGCCCCAGCATTTT
TRBJ2-7	TRBV5-1	few	.	CASSPKTGSYEQYF	TGCGCCAGCAGCCCAAAGACAGGCTCCTACGAGCAGTACTTC
TRBJ2-7	TRBV6-6	.	.	CASSGDRYSYEQYF	TGTGCCAGCAGTGGGGACCGGTACTCCTACGAGCAGTACTTC
TRBJ1-1	TRBV11-3	.	.	CASSFGGNTEAFF	TGTGCCAGCAGCTTCGGGGGTAACACTGAAGCTTTCTTT
TRBJ2-5	TRBV28	.	TRBD2	CASSLLGGQETQYF	TGTGCCAGCAGTTTACTCGGGGGGCAAGAGACCCAGTACTTC
TRBJ1-2	TRBV6-1	.	.	CASRRFRVHGYTF	TGTGCCAGCAGGCGGTTTAGGGTTCATGGCTACACCTTC
TRBJ1-1	TRBV25-1	.	.	CASSELGAEFEAFF	TGTGCCAGCAGTGAATTAGGGGCAGAGTTTGAAGCTTTCTTT
TRBJ2-7	TRBV7-2	.	.	CASSLGGSVYEQYF	TGTGCCAGCAGCTTAGGCGGGTCTGTCTACGAGCAGTACTTC
TRBJ2-5	TRBV18	.	.	CASSQVRFGETQYF	TGTGCCAGCTCACAGGTCAGGTTTGGGGAGACCCAGTACTTC
TRBJ2-1	TRBV5-4	.	TRBD2	CASSSLLAGLFYNEQFF	TGTGCCAGCAGCTCGCTACTAGCGGGTTTGTTCTACAATGAGCAGTTCTTC
TRBJ2-7	TRBV6-5	few	TRBD1	CASSVTGTGVGEQYF	TGTGCCAGCAGTGTAACCGGGACAGGGGTGGGGGAGCAGTACTTC
TRBJ1-1	TRBV18	.	TRBD1	CASSYGTGSVTEAFF	TGTGCCAGCTCCTACGGGACAGGTTCGGTCACTGAAGCTTTCTTT
TRBJ2-4	TRBV10-3	.	.	CAISLEPMDIQYF	TGTGCCATCAGTTTAGAACCCATGGACATTCAGTACTTC
TRBJ2-6	TRBV9	.	TRBD2	CASSVGGGGFSGANVLTF	TGTGCCAGCAGCGTAGGTGGGGGGGGATTCTCTGGGGCCAACGTCCTGACTTTC
TRBJ2-3	TRBV5-1	.	TRBD2	CASSRAGEGTDTQYF	TGCGCCAGCAGCAGGGCGGGAGAGGGCACAGATACGCAGTATTTT
TRBJ2-1	TRBV5-1	.	TRBD2	CASSLERTSGEQFF	TGCGCCAGCAGCTTGGAAAGGACTAGCGGTGAGCAGTTCTTC
TRBJ2-7	TRBV6-1	once	.	CACGENTAYEQYF	TGTGCTTGCGGGGAGAACACCGCCTACGAGCAGTACTTC
TRBJ2-5	TRBV10-2	.	.	CASSVGGRETQYF	TGCGCCAGCAGTGTAGGAGGGAGGGAGACCCAGTACTTC
TRBJ2-1	TRBV15	.	.	CATSRGVWNEQFF	TGTGCCACCAGCAGAGGTGTGTGGAATGAGCAGTTCTTC
TRBJ2-5	TRBV11-3	.	TRBD1	CASSLAGQGTGVGTQYF	TGTGCCAGCAGCTTAGCGGGACAGGGGACGGGAGTTGGGACCCAGTACTTC